Listed below are T cell receptor beta chains from one sample, sequenced in a study of early T cells in non-severe SARS-CoV-2 infection. TCRdb reanalysed the 5' RACE reads using MiXCR and keeps one entry per CDR3 protein. The sample lists tens of thousands of distinct CDR3 sequences; about 9% were seen once. The sample taken for sequencing was whole blood. The receptors shown here come from an adult who was a healthcare worker with PCR-confirmed SARS-CoV-2 infection or an uninfected control (not recorded which). Both conserved end residues are part of each CDR3. D genes are given only for firm matches. Size is omitted from some rows. Given values are once, few, many or a class for expanded clones.

v_gene	d_gene	abundance	j_gene	CDR3nt	CDR3aa
TRBV11-2	TRBD2	few	TRBJ2-7	TGTGCCAGCAGCTCCGCCGGGACTAGCTTTGGGGAGCAGTACTTC	CASSSAGTSFGEQYF
TRBV5-1	-	many	TRBJ1-1	TGCGCCAGCAGCGTTGGACAGACCAACACTGAAGCTTTCTTT	CASSVGQTNTEAFF
TRBV20-1	-	many	TRBJ2-3	TGCAGTGCTAGAGATCCTGGGATGCCCCGCACAGATACGCAGTATTTT	CSARDPGMPRTDTQYF
TRBV29-1	TRBD1	many	TRBJ2-1	TGCAGCGCAGTGACAGGGGGCTACAATGAGCAGTTCTTC	CSAVTGGYNEQFF
TRBV3-1	-	few	TRBJ2-3	TGTGCCAGCAGCCAAGACGGCAGCTCGACAGATACGCAGTATTTT	CASSQDGSSTDTQYF
TRBV29-1	-	-	TRBJ2-3	TGCAGCGTTCAGAGTTCTACGCAGTATTTT	CSVQSSTQYF
TRBV15	-	many	TRBJ1-3	TGTGCCACCAGCAGGCCCGGACTTCGCTCTGGAAACACCATATATTTT	CATSRPGLRSGNTIYF
TRBV7-9	-	many	TRBJ2-3	TGTGCCAGCGGGGGTACGACAGATACGCAGTATTTT	CASGGTTDTQYF
TRBV2	TRBD1	few	TRBJ1-1	TGTGCCAGCAGTGATGTACAGGGGGCAAGCACTGAAGCTTTCTTT	CASSDVQGASTEAFF
TRBV4-1	-	many	TRBJ2-1	TGCGCCAGCAGCCCTCTGGAAAGGAGCTCCTACAATGAGCAGTTCTTC	CASSPLERSSYNEQFF
TRBV7-2	-	many	TRBJ1-5	TGTGCCAGCAGCTTAAAGAATCAGCCCCAGCATTTT	CASSLKNQPQHF
TRBV11-2	-	many	TRBJ2-5	TGTGCCAGCAGCAATTTACACCCCCAAGAGACCCAGTACTTC	CASSNLHPQETQYF
TRBV9	-	few	TRBJ2-2	TGTGCCAGCAGCGGAGTAATGTCCGGGGAGCTGTTTTTT	CASSGVMSGELFF
TRBV29-1	TRBD2	many	TRBJ2-1	TGCAGCGTTTATGATAGCGGGGACGTCGGGTACGAGCAGTTCTTC	CSVYDSGDVGYEQFF
TRBV11-2	-	-	TRBJ1-3	TGTGCCAGCAGCTTAGTATCGTTGGGAAACACCATATATTTT	CASSLVSLGNTIYF
TRBV4-2	-	-	TRBJ2-3	TGTGCCAGCAGCCAAGAGGGGCCCCCCCTAGGCACAGATACGCAGTATTTT	CASSQEGPPLGTDTQYF
TRBV2	-	-	TRBJ2-1	TGTGCCAGCAGTAGCCGGGACCGCGCACGGCAGTTCTTC	CASSSRDRARQFF
TRBV6-1	TRBD2	many	TRBJ2-7	TGTGCCAGCAGTGAACCGGGACTAGCGGCCTACGAGCAGTACTTC	CASSEPGLAAYEQYF
TRBV6-2/TRBV6-3	TRBD2	-	TRBJ2-7	TGTGCCAGCAGTTTTTCCCCACTAGCGGGAATCCACGAGCAGTACTTC	CASSFSPLAGIHEQYF
TRBV7-9	-	few	TRBJ1-1	TGTGCCAGCAGCTTAGGGGCTGGGCGCGGCACTGAAGCTTTCTTT	CASSLGAGRGTEAFF
TRBV20-1	TRBD1	-	TRBJ2-1	TGCAGTGCTAGGGACAGGGAGCACAATGAGCAGTTCTTC	CSARDREHNEQFF
TRBV7-9	-	-	TRBJ1-6	TGTGCCAGCAGCTTAGATAACAGGGACTCCTATAATTCACCCCTCCACTTT	CASSLDNRDSYNSPLHF
TRBV5-8	-	many	TRBJ2-3	TGTGCCAGCAGCTTGAGGGGAGATTACACAGATACGCAGTATTTT	CASSLRGDYTDTQYF
TRBV6-5	TRBD1	-	TRBJ1-6	TGTGCCAGCAGTTACTCGACAGGGGGAGAGAATTCACCCCTCCACTTT	CASSYSTGGENSPLHF
TRBV3-1	-	few	TRBJ2-7	TGTGCCAGCAGCCAAGATAGCCAGACCTTTTACGAGCAGTACTTC	CASSQDSQTFYEQYF
TRBV7-3	-	few	TRBJ2-4	TGTGCCAGCAGCTCCCGCCCGAGACGGCTACTAGCCAAAAACATTCAGTACTTC	CASSSRPRRLLAKNIQYF
TRBV12-3/TRBV12-4	TRBD1	many	TRBJ2-7	TGTGCCAGCAGTCCAACCGACAGGGGGTCGGCAGGGGAGCAGTACTTC	CASSPTDRGSAGEQYF
TRBV27	-	-	TRBJ1-6	TGTGCCAGCAGTTTAATTGACGGGGATAATTCACCCCTCCACTTT	CASSLIDGDNSPLHF
TRBV5-5	-	many	TRBJ2-1	TGTGCCAGCAGCTTTGCCCTCGGGGCCTACAATGAGCAGTTCTTC	CASSFALGAYNEQFF
TRBV12-3/TRBV12-4	TRBD1	many	TRBJ1-5	TGTGCCAGCACCGACGACAGGGTGAATCAGCCCCAGCATTTT	CASTDDRVNQPQHF
TRBV7-2	-	many	TRBJ2-1	TGTGCCAGCAGCTTAGCGCAGGCGAGCAATGAGCAGTTCTTC	CASSLAQASNEQFF
TRBV12-3/TRBV12-4	-	-	TRBJ2-3	TGTGCCAGCAGTTTGAAGGACGGAGGCCCAGATACGCAGTATTTT	CASSLKDGGPDTQYF
TRBV19	-	many	TRBJ2-3	TGTGCCAGTAGTGATCGGGGGCGGTCAGATACGCAGTATTTT	CASSDRGRSDTQYF
TRBV5-6	-	-	TRBJ2-7	TGTGCCAGCAGCGCCGTTGCGGGCGAGCAGTACTTC	CASSAVAGEQYF
TRBV4-1	-	-	TRBJ1-2	TGCGCCAGCAGCCAAGATCCGGACAGCCTTCAAGTCTATGGCTACACCTTC	CASSQDPDSLQVYGYTF
TRBV3-1	TRBD1	many	TRBJ2-2	TGTGCCAGCAGCCTGGGACAGGGGGCGCGGACCGGGGAGCTGTTTTTT	CASSLGQGARTGELFF
TRBV3-1	TRBD2	few	TRBJ2-7	TGTGCCAGCAGCCAAGATCGGGGTCTAGCGGGCCCCCAGTACTTC	CASSQDRGLAGPQYF
TRBV7-3	-	few	TRBJ2-7	TGTGCCAGCAGCTTACAGGCGTCCTACGAGCAGTACTTC	CASSLQASYEQYF
TRBV14	-	-	TRBJ2-5	TGTGCCAGCAGCCAAGTACGGGAGACCCAGTACTTC	CASSQVRETQYF
TRBV5-6	TRBD2	many	TRBJ2-2	TGTGCCAGCAGCTTTGGACTAGCGGGAGACACCGGGGAGCTGTTTTTT	CASSFGLAGDTGELFF
TRBV12-3/TRBV12-4	-	-	TRBJ1-4	TGTGCCAGCCAGCTGGGGGGCACTAATGAAAAACTGTTTTTT	CASQLGGTNEKLFF
TRBV4-2	TRBD1	-	TRBJ2-7	TGTGCCAGCAGCCAAGGCGGGACAGGGGCGGACGAGCAGTACTTC	CASSQGGTGADEQYF
TRBV19	-	few	TRBJ2-3	TGTGCCAGTAGCCCGGGACACGGAATTCCAGATACGCAGTATTTT	CASSPGHGIPDTQYF
TRBV5-1	-	-	TRBJ1-2	TGCGCCAACAGCTTGGTACCACAGAACTATGGCTACACCTTC	CANSLVPQNYGYTF
TRBV7-9	TRBD2	few	TRBJ2-2	TGTGCCAGCAACCTGGGGGGGGAAGAGCTGTTTTTT	CASNLGGEELFF
TRBV6-1	-	-	TRBJ1-1	TGTGCCAGCAGTGAGTGGGGTAACACTGAAGCTTTCTTT	CASSEWGNTEAFF
TRBV29-1	-	-	TRBJ2-7	TGCAGCGTTGGTGGGGCGCGGGAGCAGTACTTC	CSVGGAREQYF
TRBV7-9	-	few	TRBJ2-7	TGTGCCAGCAGCGATAGATTACCCGAGCAGTACTTC	CASSDRLPEQYF
TRBV10-3	TRBD1	-	TRBJ2-5	TGTGCCATCAGGGCAGGACAGGGTGAGACCCAGTACTTC	CAIRAGQGETQYF
TRBV4-2	TRBD2	few	TRBJ2-1	TGTGCCAGCAGCCAACAACCACGAGCGGGAGACTACAATGAGCAGTTCTTC	CASSQQPRAGDYNEQFF
TRBV5-5	-	-	TRBJ2-1	TGTGCCAGCAGCTTGGATGTCCGACTCAGGAACAATGAGCAGTTCTTC	CASSLDVRLRNNEQFF
TRBV6-2/TRBV6-3	-	few	TRBJ2-6	TGTGCCAGCAGTTACTCATATAGGGACCCTTCTAGGGCCAACGTCCTGATTTTC	CASSYSYRDPSRANVLIF
TRBV4-3	TRBD2	many	TRBJ2-1	TGCGCCAGCAGCCTCCGACTAGCGGGAAACAATGAGCAGTTCTTC	CASSLRLAGNNEQFF
TRBV19	-	many	TRBJ1-5	TGTGCCAGTAGTATGACAGGTTATAGCAATCAGCCCCAGCATTTT	CASSMTGYSNQPQHF
TRBV18	-	few	TRBJ1-2	TGTGCCAGCTCGCCTCCCGCGGACCCCTATGGCTACACCTTC	CASSPPADPYGYTF
TRBV6-6	TRBD1	many	TRBJ1-4	TGTGCCAGCAGTCAGACAGGGACAGGGCCCAATGAAAAACTGTTTTTT	CASSQTGTGPNEKLFF
TRBV6-5	-	few	TRBJ2-3	TGTGCCAGCAGTTACTCCCCGGACAGGCAGTATTTT	CASSYSPDRQYF
TRBV20-1	TRBD1	few	TRBJ2-5	TGCAGTGCTAGAGCGGGGACAGGGGGAACTCAGACCCAGTACTTC	CSARAGTGGTQTQYF